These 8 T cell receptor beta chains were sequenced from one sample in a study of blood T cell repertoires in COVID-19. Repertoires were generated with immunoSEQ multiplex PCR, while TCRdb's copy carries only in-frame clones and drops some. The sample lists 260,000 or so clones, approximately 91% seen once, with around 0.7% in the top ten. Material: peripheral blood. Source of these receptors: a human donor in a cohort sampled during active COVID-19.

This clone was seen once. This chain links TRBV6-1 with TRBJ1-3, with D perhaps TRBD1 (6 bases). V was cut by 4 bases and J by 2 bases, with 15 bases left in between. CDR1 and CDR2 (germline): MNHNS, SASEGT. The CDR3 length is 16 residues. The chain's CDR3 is CASSATGWEPGNTIYF. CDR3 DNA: TGTGCCAGCAGTGCAACAGGGTGGGAACCTGGAAACACCATATATTTT.

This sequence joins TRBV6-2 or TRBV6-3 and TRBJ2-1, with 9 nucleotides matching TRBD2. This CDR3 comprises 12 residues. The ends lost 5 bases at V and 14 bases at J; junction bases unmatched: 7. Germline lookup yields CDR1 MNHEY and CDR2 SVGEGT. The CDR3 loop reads CASSPTSGPEFF. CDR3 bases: TGTGCCAGCAGTCCAACTAGCGGGCCGGAGTTCTTC.

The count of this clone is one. The chain's CDR3 is CASSPAGGNTEAFF. DNA for the CDR3: TGTGCCAGCTCACCCGCCGGGGGGAACACTGAAGCTTTCTTT. The chain combines TRBV18 with TRBJ1-1; D perhaps matches TRBD1 (5 bases). CDR1 is KGHSH and CDR2 is LQKENI in the germline V gene. Deletions cut 3 bases from V and 1 base from J, with 9 bases between. The CDR3 totals 14 residues.

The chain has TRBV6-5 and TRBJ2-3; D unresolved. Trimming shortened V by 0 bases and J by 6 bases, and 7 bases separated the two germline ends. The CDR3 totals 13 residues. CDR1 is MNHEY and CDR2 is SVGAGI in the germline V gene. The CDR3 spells CASSYSSRDTQYF. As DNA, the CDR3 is TGTGCCAGCAGTTACTCTTCGAGGGATACGCAGTATTTT.

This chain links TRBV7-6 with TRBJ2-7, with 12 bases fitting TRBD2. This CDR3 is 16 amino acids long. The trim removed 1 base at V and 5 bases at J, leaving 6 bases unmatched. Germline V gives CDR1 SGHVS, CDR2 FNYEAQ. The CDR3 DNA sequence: TGTGCCAGCAGCTTAGTTCTAGCGGGAGGGGGTGACGAGCAGTACTTC. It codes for CASSLVLAGGGDEQYF. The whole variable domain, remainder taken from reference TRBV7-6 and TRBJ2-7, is GAGVSQSPRYKVTKRGQDVALRCDPISGHVSLYWYRQALGQGPEFLTYFNYEAQQDKSGLPNDRFSAERPEGSISTLTIQRTEQRDSAMYRCASSLVLAGGGDEQYFGPGTRLTVT.

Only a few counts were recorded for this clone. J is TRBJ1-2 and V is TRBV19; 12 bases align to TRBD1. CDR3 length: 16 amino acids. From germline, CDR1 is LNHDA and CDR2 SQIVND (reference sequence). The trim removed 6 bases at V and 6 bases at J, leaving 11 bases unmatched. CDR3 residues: CASSPRDRGRSNGYTF. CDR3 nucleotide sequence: TGTGCCAGTAGCCCCCGGGACAGGGGGCGGTCGAATGGCTACACCTTC.

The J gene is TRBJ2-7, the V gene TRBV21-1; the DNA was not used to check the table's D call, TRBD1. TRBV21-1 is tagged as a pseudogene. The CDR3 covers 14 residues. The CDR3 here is CARKTGTGAYEQYF. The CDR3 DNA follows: TGTGCCAGGAAAACCGGGACAGGTGCCTACGAGCAGTACTTC.

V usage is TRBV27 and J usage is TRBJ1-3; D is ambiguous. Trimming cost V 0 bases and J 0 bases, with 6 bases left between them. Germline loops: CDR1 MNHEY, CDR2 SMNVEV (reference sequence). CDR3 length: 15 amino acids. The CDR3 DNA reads TGTGCCAGCAGTTTATCCGTCCCCTCTGGAAACACCATATATTTT. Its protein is CASSLSVPSGNTIYF.